This T cell receptor (beta chain) is from a study of regulatory T cells in long-lasting Graves disease. General observations from the study: TRBV28, TRBJ1-2 and TRBJ2-5 were favored in persistent disease.

This clonotype was counted at least ten times. Its specificity is unknown. Construction of TCR beta libraries relied on iRepertoire HTBI primers and on Arm-PCR targeting CDR3 regions. TCRdb redid the calling of the multiplex PCR reads with MiXCR, one entry per CDR3 protein. In the table there are approximately 360,000 distinct CDR3 sequences, 23% of which are singletons. The CDR3 consists of 14 residues. Germline CDR1 and CDR2: MNHEY and SVGAGI. Trimming cost V 0 bases and J 4 bases, with 6 bases left between them. Time point meaning: persistent/refractory GD, antithyroid drugs over 5 years with positive TRAb. PBMCs were the source of the RNA used for TCR sequencing.

The V gene is TRBV6-5, the J gene TRBJ2-2; D call uncertain. The sequence was collected from a woman aged 35 to 49 with Graves disease. The specimen comprised peripheral blood mononuclear cells (PBMCs), sampled when the disease was refractory, from a patient treated with antithyroid drugs. The CDR3: CASSYSSATGELFF. The CDR3 DNA follows: TGTGCCAGCAGTTACTCGTCAGCCACCGGGGAGCTGTTTTTT.